This T cell receptor (beta chain) appears in the sequencing data of a study of human T cells and chemical hapten exposure. What the library attached to individual cDNA molecules were unique molecular identifiers. MiXCR, run by TCRdb on the RACE reads, gives a single entry per CDR3 protein. The table records 57,000 or so distinct CDR3 sequences, over 9% of them present only once. As for time point: pre-sensitization, week 0. Treatment described: therapeutic diphenylcyclopropenone sensitization with weekly scalp DPC. This CDR3 is 14 amino acids long. Germline CDR1 MNHEY, CDR2 SVGAGI. The V end was cut by 5 bases, the J end by 2 bases, with 13 bases between. The table lists this clonotype with many counts.

The source of this sequence is a woman aged 40 to 49 with alopecia areata. Some clones in this sample may be carry-over from other donors' samples. The sample here was whole blood, taken in connection with sensitization to the hapten diphenylcyclopropenone (DPC). V and J are TRBV6-5 and TRBJ2-7; a weak D match, TRBD2 (5 bases). CDR3: CASSPEGIPYEQYF. CDR3 nucleotide sequence: TGTGCCAGCAGTCCCGAGGGAATCCCCTACGAGCAGTACTTC.